This TCR beta chain was recovered during a study of T cell responses to AZD1222 COVID-19 vaccine (dated by TCRdb to about 2021). For the wider study: AZD1222 recipients with second doses at about 4 weeks or about 12 weeks were pooled, because spike-specific TCR depth and breadth did not differ between schedules. A total of about 240 trial participants underwent TCR sequencing, of whom around 200 received two doses of AZD1222 and around 25 received two doses of the MenACWY control vaccine. Trial participants were enrolled by age into 18-55, 56-69 and 70-plus year subgroups, with about 150, 28 and 57 TCR-sequenced participants respectively. Overall results and qualifications from the work: The 56-69-year group was small, and its depth increase did not reach significance, likely because of low power. Nearly half of unique spike-specific TCRs reportedly recognized epitopes outside regions mutated in the B.1.351 and B.1.1.7 variants. Participants were mostly white British, with more females than males. The authors suggested clonal diversity may have been underestimated. After two AZD1222 doses, both the breadth and the depth of spike-specific TCRs were significantly higher than at day 0 and than in MenACWY recipients. Conclusions about previously exposed vaccinees are limited because only a handful of AZD1222 recipients were SARS-CoV-2 seropositive at baseline. Because no samples from the day 14 peak response were available, repertoires could be characterized only after the peak T cell response. CD4 TCRs associated with the vaccine covered the entire spike protein, and the dominant responses were in regions 160-218 and 743-854.

V is shortened by 6 bases, J by 2 bases, and the region joining them spans 4 bases. The CDR3, cysteine through phenylalanine, is 11 amino acids long. Solely the CDR3 DNA is kept, with 33 bases framed from the first base. CDR1 and CDR2 were assigned from the germline V gene as MDHEN and SYDVKM. Read against the paper, the sample's time point label means: baseline before first vaccination. Vaccinee samples came from UK trials COV001 and COV002, including a single-blind randomized controlled phase 2/3 trial of AZD1222 (ChAdOx1 nCoV-19) in healthy adults. Trial participant PBMC samples were collected at day 0 and day 28 after the second dose for TCRbeta chain sequencing. The CDR3 regions of human TCRbeta chains were subjected to immunosequencing. Per the authors' processing: TCRs in the repertoires were matched against a reference library of SARS-CoV-2-specific TCRs that had been generated with the MIRA antigen-specificity platform. Breadth was defined as the fraction of unique TCRs that were SARS-CoV-2-associated, and depth was defined as the fraction of total T cells that were SARS-CoV-2-associated. Using the MIRA data, each spike-specific TCR was mapped to the spike region that the TCR reacts to and placed in a CD4 or CD8 class. Log10-transformed breadth and depth values were compared by one-way ANOVA with Sidak's multiple comparisons tests. Not all clones reach the TCRdb copy of this immuneACCESS table, which keeps in-frame sequences only. Checked studies attribute under half of the gap to unresolved V genes and leave the rest unexplained. V and J calls and clone size are given by that table; D and trimming were obtained from the DNA. This sample has fewer than 150,000 clones in its table, and around 88% of those were observed once. Of the sample, 4% to 6% falls within the top ten clones.

On this clone itself: Its antigen target is currently unknown. No much larger clone exists at a distance of one base, and base qualities are not known. This CDR3 is also generated by other DNA sequences in the sample.

This sequence was found in an adult in good health. The chain was built from TRBV28 and TRBJ1-2, with the D gene uncertain. The source material was peripheral blood, sampled on day 0 of AZD1222 vaccination. CDR3 protein: CASSPNYGYTF. The nucleotide sequence reads as follows: TGTGCCAGCAGCCCGAACTATGGCTACACCTTC.